This TCR beta chain comes out of a study of T-cell reconstitution after alpha-beta-depleted transplantation in children. Study results and caveats: At day 60, the high TCRbeta diversity found in some patients originated from recipient T cells and thymic progenitors that had survived.

The CDR3 is made up of 21 amino acids. The junction had 25 bases not matched to a gene; V was cut back by 3 bases and J by 2 bases. Unique molecular identifiers were incorporated during preparation of the TCRbeta library. TCRdb processed the PCR reads anew with MiXCR; each CDR3 protein has one entry. This sample yields fewer than 250,000 distinct CDR3 sequences, of which about 15% are seen a single time; 35% to 50% belongs to the top ten. On this clonotype: Its antigen remains unidentified.

The sample here was PBMCs, mostly from graft donor cells, taken 360 days after TCRalphabeta/CD19-depleted stem cell transplant. This chain uses TRBV12-3 or TRBV12-4 with TRBJ2-7, with 7 positions matching TRBD2. The origin of this receptor is a male patient between 2 and 10 years old who had a stem cell transplant for acute lymphoblastic leukemia, so the T cells may come from the graft donor. The DNA of the CDR3 is TGTGCCAGCAGTTTTGGCCCCGAAGCTATCCTACTAGCCGGGAGGACCTACGAGCAGTACTTC. Its translation is CASSFGPEAILLAGRTYEQYF.